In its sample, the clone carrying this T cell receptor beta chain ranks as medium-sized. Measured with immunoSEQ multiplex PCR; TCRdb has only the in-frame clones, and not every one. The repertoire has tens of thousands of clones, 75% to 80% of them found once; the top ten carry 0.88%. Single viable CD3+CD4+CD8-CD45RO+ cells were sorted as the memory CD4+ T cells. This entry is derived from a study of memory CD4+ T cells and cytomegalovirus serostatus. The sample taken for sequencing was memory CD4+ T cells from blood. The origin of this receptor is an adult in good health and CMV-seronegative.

The CDR3 DNA follows: TGTGCCAGCTCACCAGACGGGACAGGGTTTCTCTACGAGCAGTACTTC. Translation: CASSPDGTGFLYEQYF. V is TRBV18 and J is TRBJ2-7; 9 bases map to TRBD1. Germline CDR1 and CDR2: KGHSH and LQKENI. The length of the CDR3 is 16 residues. Trimming at V came to 2 bases and at J to 3 bases, leaving 8 bases not matched to a gene.